What follows are 29 T cell receptor beta chains derived from one specimen sequenced in a study of blood T cell repertoires in COVID-19 (TCRdb year 2020). The library was produced with the immunoSEQ multiplex PCR assay. TCRdb holds this immuneACCESS table with in-frame rearrangements only. Some clones are missing; in checked studies, unresolved V genes explain under half, and the rest has no known cause. In this sample the table shows roughly 500,000 clones, roughly nine tenths of which occur a single time. 8% to 9.5% of the sample goes to the ten largest clones. Input material: PBMCs or T cells enriched from blood (not recorded which). The receptors were gathered from an older woman who had recovered from COVID-19.

The chain is built from TRBV10-3 and TRBJ1-4; 7 positions agree with TRBD1. The CDR3 has 14 amino acids. CDR1 and CDR2 (germline): ENHRY, SYGVKD. J gave up 8 bases and V 2 bases, and 5 bases lay outside the gene matches. This CDR3 is CAISETGTEEKLFF. The CDR3 DNA is TGTGCCATCAGTGAGACCGGGACAGAGGAAAAACTGTTTTTT.

In this sample, this clone turned up a few times. The chain employs TRBV7-9 and TRBJ1-4; maybe TRBD1 (5 bases). CDR1 is SEHNR, CDR2 FQNEAQ, per germline (reference sequence). The CDR3 covers 15 residues. Trimming pared 3 bases from V and 1 base from J, leaving 9 bases between. The CDR3 protein is CASSFGTITNEKLFF. The CDR3 DNA reads as TGTGCCAGCAGCTTTGGGACTATAACTAATGAAAAACTGTTTTTT.

The chain has TRBV5-1 and TRBJ2-7; 8 bases fit TRBD1. J gave up 4 bases and V 1 base, and 4 bases lay outside the gene matches. CDR1 and CDR2 (germline): SGHRS, YFSETQ. The CDR3 is made up of 14 amino acids. CDR3 bases: TGCGCCAGCAGCTTGCAGGGGGCCCGGTACGAGCAGTACTTC. Its protein product is CASSLQGARYEQYF.

The chain recombines TRBV28 with TRBJ1-2; the D gene is possibly TRBD1 (6 bases). CDR3 size: 15 residues. The V and J ends lost 5 bases and 7 bases respectively, with 20 bases between them. Germline V lookup: CDR1 MDHEN, CDR2 SYDVKM. In nucleotides, the CDR3 is TGTGCCAGCAGTCCGCTCAACCGGGACAAAGGTGGCTACACCTTC. As protein: CASSPLNRDKGGYTF.

This chain uses TRBV15 with TRBJ1-3; D may be TRBD1 (5 bases). V gave up 4 bases and J gave up 10 bases, with 14 bases separating them. The CDR3 is 13 residues long. The germline CDR1 and CDR2 sequences are LNHNV and YYDKDF (reference sequence). Here the CDR3 reads CATSNSGHQTIYF. The DNA for the CDR3 is TGTGCCACCAGCAACTCAGGACACCAAACCATATATTTT.

This clone was recorded only once. This rearrangement joins TRBV27 to TRBJ2-3, with 8 bases matching TRBD1. V lost 9 bases to trimming and J lost 1 base; unmatched junction nucleotides: 6. The CDR3 is 14 amino acids. CDR1 MNHEY and CDR2 SMNVEV come from the germline V gene (reference sequence). The CDR3 sequence: CARLRGHGTDTQYF. The CDR3 DNA sequence: TGTGCCAGACTCAGGGGGCATGGCACAGATACGCAGTATTTT.

The chain has TRBV7-9 and TRBJ2-3; perhaps TRBD2 as D (6 bases). The V and J ends lost 7 bases and 1 base respectively, with 12 bases between them. The CDR3 consists of 14 residues. Germline V CDR1 and CDR2: SEHNR, FQNEAQ (reference sequence). The CDR3: CASNRRGGTDTQYF. The CDR3 DNA is TGTGCCAGCAACAGGCGCGGGGGCACAGATACGCAGTATTTT.

The chain combines TRBV27 with TRBJ1-6, with D tentatively TRBD1 (5 bases). The germline CDR1 and CDR2 sequences are MNHEY and SMNVEV (reference sequence). CDR3 size: 15 residues. Trimming stripped 10 bases from V and 9 bases from J, with 22 bases between. CDR3 nucleotides: TGTGCCAACACCCCCGGACATATAGGGATTTCACCCCTCCACTTT. As protein: CANTPGHIGISPLHF.

The chain carries TRBV7-9 and TRBJ2-7, with TRBD1 matching 9 bases. This CDR3 region has 15 residues. Germline CDR1 SEHNR, CDR2 FQNEAQ (reference sequence). With 1 base clipped from V and 5 bases from J, the junction kept 6 bases outside the gene matches. Here the CDR3 DNA reads TGTGCCAGCAGCTTAGGTCCACAGGGGGCCCACGAGCAGTACTTC. It yields the protein CASSLGPQGAHEQYF.

V and J are TRBV7-8 and TRBJ2-5; TRBD1 agrees at 7 bases. CDR1 SGHVS and CDR2 FQNEAQ come from the germline V gene. The CDR3 has 13 amino acids. V was clipped by 7 bases and J by 4 bases; unmatched bases: 6. CDR3 coding DNA: TGTGCCAGCAACCGGGACAGCATAGAGACCCAGTACTTC. This codes for CASNRDSIETQYF.

With regard to this clone: This sample includes further DNA sequences coding for the same CDR3. CDR3 loop: CSASLGGSYNEQFF. For the CDR3, the DNA is TGCAGTGCTAGTCTTGGGGGGTCCTACAATGAGCAGTTCTTC. The V and J genes are TRBV20-1 and TRBJ2-1; tentatively, D is TRBD2 (6 bases). The CDR3 is 14 amino acids. V was clipped by 3 bases and J by 1 base, with 10 bases between them. Germline CDR1 and CDR2: DFQATT and SNEGSKA (reference sequence).

Comments on this clone: Within the sample, other DNA sequences also encode this same CDR3. The V and J genes are TRBV20-1 and TRBJ2-3; 8 nucleotides match TRBD2. Per germline, CDR1 DFQATT and CDR2 SNEGSKA (reference sequence). CDR3 size: 14 residues. V shed 3 bases and J 3 bases; nucleotides not matched to a gene: 5. CDR3 coding DNA: TGCAGTGCTAGTAGGGCGGGGGGTACAGATACGCAGTATTTT. Translating gives CSASRAGGTDTQYF.

The V gene is TRBV6-2 or TRBV6-3, the J gene TRBJ1-1; D unclear. V was cut by 5 bases and J by 0 bases, with 10 bases left in between. The CDR3 consists of 14 residues. In germline, CDR1 is MNHEY, CDR2 SVGEGT. This CDR3 reads CASSLRGLNTEAFF. CDR3 nucleotide sequence: TGTGCCAGCAGTCTTCGGGGTCTGAACACTGAAGCTTTCTTT.

The V gene is TRBV5-6, the J gene TRBJ2-3; 9 nucleotides align to TRBD2. Trimming at V came to 4 bases and at J to 1 base, leaving 4 bases not matched to a gene. The CDR3 length is 15 residues. Germline assignment: CDR1 SGHDT and CDR2 YYEEEE. The CDR3 sequence: CASSPGLARTDTQYF. The CDR3 bases are TGTGCCAGCAGCCCGGGACTAGCCCGCACAGATACGCAGTATTTT.

The gene calls are TRBV30 and TRBJ1-1; 8 bases map to TRBD1. The trim removed 3 bases at V and 10 bases at J, leaving 4 bases unmatched. Germline V gives CDR1 GTSNPN, CDR2 SVGIG (reference sequence). The CDR3 is made up of 11 amino acids. For the CDR3, the DNA is TGTGCCTGGAGCGGACAGGGATCAGCTTTCTTT. Translation: CAWSGQGSAFF.

Regarding this clone: Other DNA sequences in the same sample also yield this CDR3. The J gene is TRBJ1-1, the V gene TRBV2, with 10 bases identical to TRBD1. The junction had 3 bases not matched to a gene; V was cut back by 6 bases and J by 2 bases. This CDR3 has 14 residues. Germline lookup yields CDR1 SNHLY and CDR2 FYNNEI. The CDR3 DNA is TGTGCCAGCAGGGGGACAGGGGTCAACACTGAAGCTTTCTTT. It specifies CASRGTGVNTEAFF. Full variable domain (remainder filled in from reference TRBV2 and TRBJ1-1): EPEVTQTPSHQVTQMGQEVILRCVPISNHLYFYWYRQILGQKVEFLVSFYNNEISEKSEIFDDQFSVERPDGSNFTLKIRSTKLEDSAMYFCASRGTGVNTEAFFGQGTRLTVV.

The chain joins TRBV11-2 to TRBJ2-5; TRBD2 is a possible D gene (5 bases). Germline loops: CDR1 SGHAT, CDR2 FQNNGV. Trimming removed 1 base at V and 7 bases at J, with 10 bases between. This CDR3 region has 13 residues. CDR3 amino acids: CASSLVEGRTQYF. The CDR3 nucleotides read TGTGCCAGCAGCTTAGTTGAGGGCCGGACCCAGTACTTC.

CDR3 amino acids: CASSPATGGYEQYF. The CDR3 region has the DNA TGTGCCAGCAGCCCCGCGACAGGGGGCTACGAGCAGTACTTC. This chain joins TRBV7-2 and TRBJ2-7; TRBD1 agrees at 9 bases. Germline lookup yields CDR1 SGHTA and CDR2 FQGNSA. The CDR3 totals 14 residues. V shed 5 bases, J shed 3 bases, and the junction held 5 bases outside the gene matches.

This clone came up a few times. V gene TRBV20-1 combines with J gene TRBJ2-1, with unresolved D. The CDR3 extends over 11 amino acids. The germline gives CDR1 DFQATT, CDR2 SNEGSKA (reference sequence). Trimming took 3 bases from V and 5 from J, leaving 5 bases between them. The CDR3 sequence: CSASDNNEQFF. CDR3 coding DNA: TGCAGTGCTAGTGACAACAATGAGCAGTTCTTC.

This chain links TRBV6-2 or TRBV6-3 with TRBJ2-7, with 9 nucleotides matching TRBD2. Germline V CDR1 and CDR2: MNHEY, SVGEGT. Trimming cost V 6 bases and J 1 base; bases outside gene matches: 4. The CDR3 has 14 amino acids. For the CDR3, the DNA is TGTGCCAGCAGCCCGGGACTAGCTTCCTACGAGCAGTACGTC. Protein product: CASSPGLASYEQYV.

The gene calls are TRBV6-5 and TRBJ2-7; possibly TRBD2 for D (6 bases). The CDR3 consists of 13 residues. Looked up from germline, CDR1 is MNHEY and CDR2 is SVGAGI. The V and J ends lost 6 bases and 6 bases respectively, with 15 bases between them. The CDR3 here is CASREGGDFEQYF. CDR3 bases: TGTGCCAGCAGGGAGGGTGGAGACTTCGAGCAGTACTTC.

The V call is TRBV20-1, the J call TRBJ1-1, with D maybe TRBD1 (5 bases). The V end was cut by 1 base, the J end by 9 bases, with 9 bases between. From germline, CDR1 is DFQATT and CDR2 SNEGSKA (reference sequence). The length of the CDR3 is 11 residues. The CDR3 nucleotides read TGCAGTGCTAGAGGCGGGACCCAAGCTTTCTTT. Translated: CSARGGTQAFF.

This clone was observed a single time. The rearrangement links TRBV5-1 to TRBJ2-3; TRBD2 agrees at 11 bases. This CDR3 is 16 amino acids long. With 4 bases clipped from V and 4 bases from J, the junction kept 8 bases outside the gene matches. The germline V gene has CDR1 SGHRS and CDR2 YFSETQ. CDR3 sequence (DNA): TGCGCCAGCAGCCTCGGACTAGCGGGTATACCAGATACGCAGTATTTT. Protein product: CASSLGLAGIPDTQYF. Combining the CDR3 with reference TRBV5-1 and TRBJ2-3 gives the whole variable domain KAGVTQTPRYLIKTRGQQVTLSCSPISGHRSVSWYQQTPGQGLQFLFEYFSETQRNKGNFPGRFSGRQFSNSRSEMNVSTLELGDSALYLCASSLGLAGIPDTQYFGPGTRLTVL.

V gene TRBV5-1 combines with J gene TRBJ1-1; possibly TRBD1 for D (6 bases). This CDR3 is built from 16 residues. V was clipped by 3 bases and J by 1 base, with 16 bases between them. Germline V gives CDR1 SGHRS, CDR2 YFSETQ. The CDR3 reads CASSWGPGHTNTEAFF. CDR3 nucleotides: TGCGCCAGCAGCTGGGGCCCGGGACACACGAACACTGAAGCTTTCTTT.

The CDR3 here is CAISETGTSLGEQYF. The CDR3 nucleotides read TGTGCCATCAGTGAGACCGGGACTTCTTTGGGGGAGCAGTACTTC. The V and J genes are TRBV10-3 and TRBJ2-7; a weak D match, TRBD2 (6 bases). Looked up from germline, CDR1 is ENHRY and CDR2 is SYGVKD. The V gene lost 2 bases and the J gene lost 7 bases, with 18 bases spanning the gap. The CDR3 sequence is 15 residues long.

The chain's CDR3 is CASMSGAGNTIYF. For the CDR3, the DNA is TGTGCCAGCATGTCGGGGGCTGGAAACACCATATATTTT. The V gene is TRBV9, the J gene TRBJ1-3; D is perhaps TRBD1 (5 bases). V shed 6 bases and J shed 2 bases, with 9 bases lying between them. CDR3 size: 13 residues. Germline CDR1 is SGDLS and CDR2 is YYNGEE.

The CDR3 here is CASSDTGSNEKLFF. The CDR3, as DNA: TGCGCCAGCAGCGATACAGGGAGCAATGAAAAACTGTTTTTT. V usage is TRBV5-1 and J usage is TRBJ1-4; D is perhaps TRBD1 (6 bases). The length of the CDR3 is 14 residues. The germline gives CDR1 SGHRS, CDR2 YFSETQ. V was clipped by 4 bases and J by 5 bases, with 12 bases between them.

The chain recombines TRBV6-1 with TRBJ1-2; no reliable D call. Trimming took off 3 bases at V and 0 bases at J, with 5 bases between the two ends. The CDR3 is 13 amino acids. Looked up from germline, CDR1 is MNHNS and CDR2 is SASEGT. The chain's CDR3 is CASSDGANYGYTF. CDR3 sequence (DNA): TGTGCCAGCAGTGACGGGGCTAACTATGGCTACACCTTC.

The gene calls are TRBV6-5 and TRBJ2-7; D is perhaps TRBD2 (7 bases). CDR1 MNHEY and CDR2 SVGAGI come from the germline V gene. CDR3 length: 14 amino acids. Trimming left V 7 bases short and J 7 bases short, with 20 bases between. The CDR3 here is CASTFSGGRREQYV. The CDR3, as DNA: TGTGCCAGCACCTTTTCCGGGGGGCGGAGGGAGCAGTACGTC.